Below are 23 T cell receptor beta chains sequenced from a single sample in a study of radiation and T cells in renal cell carcinoma. Specified time point: blood 2 weeks post-SBRT. Treatment given: 15 Gy SBRT to primary tumor, nephrectomy 4 weeks later. Sequencing was performed with immunoSEQ multiplex PCR; in TCRdb, only in-frame clones are kept and a portion is missing. The top ten hold 5% to 6% of the sample, which has some 120,000 clones, 88% seen once. The sample consisted of blood, taken from a patient whose treatment included radiotherapy and nephrectomy. The receptor set was obtained from a woman in her seventies with renal cell carcinoma.

The V and J genes are TRBV5-1 and TRBJ1-1; a weak D match, TRBD1 (5 bases). Trimming stripped 0 bases from V and 1 base from J, with 13 bases between. Germline lookup yields CDR1 SGHRS and CDR2 YFSETQ. The CDR3 covers 16 residues. The chain's CDR3 is CASSLEGPGPNTEAFF. DNA of the CDR3: TGCGCCAGCAGCTTGGAGGGCCCGGGGCCGAACACTGAAGCTTTCTTT. The whole variable domain, filled in from reference TRBV5-1 and TRBJ1-1, reads KAGVTQTPRYLIKTRGQQVTLSCSPISGHRSVSWYQQTPGQGLQFLFEYFSETQRNKGNFPGRFSGRQFSNSRSEMNVSTLELGDSALYLCASSLEGPGPNTEAFFGQGTRLTVV.

The V gene is TRBV28, the J gene TRBJ1-5; D may be TRBD1 (6 bases). The CDR3 is 14 residues long. Germline values: CDR1 MDHEN, CDR2 SYDVKM. Trimming pared 10 bases from V and 0 bases from J, leaving 13 bases between. In nucleotides, the CDR3 is TGTGCCATCCGGGACACCTATAGCAATCAGCCCCAGCATTTT. Translating it yields CAIRDTYSNQPQHF. Full variable domain (rest looked up from reference TRBV28 and TRBJ1-5): DVKVTQSSRYLVKRTGEKVFLECVQDMDHENMFWYRQDPGLGLRLIYFSYDVKMKEKGDIPEGYSVSREKKERFSLILESASTNQTSMYLCAIRDTYSNQPQHFGDGTRLSIL.

CDR3 coding DNA: TGTGCCTCCGACAGGCAAGAGACCCAGTACTTC. Its protein is CASDRQETQYF. V is TRBV30 and J is TRBJ2-5; D perhaps matches TRBD1 (6 bases). This CDR3 is 11 amino acids long. Trimming left V 7 bases short and J 2 bases short, with 8 bases between. Germline CDR1 GTSNPN, CDR2 SVGIG (reference sequence). The complete variable domain, with remaining parts taken from reference TRBV30 and TRBJ2-5, reads SQTIHQWPATLVQPVGSPLSLECTVEGTSNPNLYWYRQAAGRGLQLLFYSVGIGQISSEVPQNLSASRPQDRQFILSSKKLLLSDSGFYLCASDRQETQYFGPGTRLLVL.

The V call is TRBV19, the J call TRBJ2-5, with 7 bases identical to TRBD1. The CDR3 length is 14 residues. Germline CDR1 LNHDA, CDR2 SQIVND (reference sequence). The V segment lost 6 bases and the J segment 2 bases; nucleotides outside the gene matches: 6. DNA of the CDR3: TGTGCCAGTAGCACTAGGGGGCAGCAAGAGACCCAGTACTTC. Encoded protein: CASSTRGQQETQYF.

The chain has TRBV6-1 and TRBJ2-7; 9 nucleotides align to TRBD2. Germline trimming cut 4 bases from V and 2 bases from J; bases unmatched to any gene: 9. The CDR3 extends over 16 amino acids. The V gene's germline CDR1 is MNHNS and CDR2 SASEGT. Written as DNA, the CDR3 is TGTGCCAGCAGTGCACTTAGCGGGGGAGATACCTACGAGCAGTACTTC. Protein sequence: CASSALSGGDTYEQYF.

The chain is built from TRBV5-4 and TRBJ2-7, with 9 bases aligning to TRBD1. J was trimmed by 3 bases and V by 0 bases; bases with no gene match: 7. The CDR3 has 16 amino acids. CDR1 is SGHNT and CDR2 is YYREEE in the germline V gene (reference sequence). CDR3 DNA: TGTGCCAGCAGCTTGGGGGGCGGGACAGGGTACTACGAGCAGTACTTC. Protein sequence: CASSLGGGTGYYEQYF.

The chain is built from TRBV27 and TRBJ2-3; tentatively, D is TRBD2 (5 bases). This CDR3 is built from 14 residues. Germline V gene data show CDR1 as MNHEY and CDR2 as SMNVEV (reference sequence). Between the trimmed V and J ends, which lost 3 bases and 4 bases, there was a span of 11 bases. CDR3 in amino acids: CASSFRVGADTQYF. In DNA, the CDR3 is TGTGCCAGCAGTTTCCGTGTGGGAGCAGATACGCAGTATTTT.

Concerning this clone: A read error may account for a junction end that differs from germline. The V and J genes are TRBV5-1 and TRBJ1-2, with 9 bases lining up with TRBD1. The CDR3 loop spans 14 amino acids. Per the germline V gene, CDR1 is SGHRS and CDR2 is YFSETQ. The CDR3 DNA reads TGCGCCAGCAGATTGGACAGGGGATACTATGGCTACACCTTC. It codes for CASRLDRGYYGYTF.

This clone was counted only a few times. The CDR3 nucleotides are TGTGCCAGTAGTCCCCGACAGGGGGCTTCCACTGAAGCTTTCTTT. This gives the protein CASSPRQGASTEAFF. J is TRBJ1-1 and V is TRBV19; 10 positions match TRBD1. CDR3 size: 15 residues. J gave up 4 bases and V 5 bases, and 7 bases lay outside the gene matches. Germline values: CDR1 LNHDA, CDR2 SQIVND (reference sequence).

V and J are TRBV6-1 and TRBJ1-1, with 8 bases aligning to TRBD1. Germline-derived CDR1 and CDR2 are MNHNS and SASEGT. Trimming cost V 6 bases and J 5 bases; bases outside gene matches: 5. The CDR3 spans 13 residues. The CDR3 bases are TGTGCCAGCAGGGACAGGGCTTGGACTGAAGCTTTCTTT. Translating it yields CASRDRAWTEAFF.

The V call is TRBV7-2, the J call TRBJ2-4, with D uncertain. The CDR3 sequence is 13 residues long. V was clipped by 4 bases and J by 0 bases, with 4 bases between them. The germline V gene encodes CDR1 SGHTA and CDR2 FQGNSA. The CDR3 is CASSSLAKNIQYF. The CDR3 DNA is TGTGCCAGCAGCTCCTTAGCCAAAAACATTCAGTACTTC.

The rearrangement uses TRBV6-6 and TRBJ1-1; 8 positions agree with TRBD1. J gave up 4 bases and V 6 bases, and 4 bases lay outside the gene matches. Germline CDR1 MNHNY, CDR2 SVGAGI (reference sequence). This CDR3 region has 13 residues. CDR3 in amino acids: CASSTGGGTEAFF. The CDR3 DNA is TGTGCCAGCAGCACAGGGGGGGGCACTGAAGCTTTCTTT.

This sequence joins TRBV5-1 and TRBJ2-1, with 9 positions matching TRBD2. CDR3 length: 16 amino acids. Per germline, CDR1 SGHRS and CDR2 YFSETQ. J was trimmed by 6 bases and V by 2 bases; bases with no gene match: 9. Written as DNA, the CDR3 is TGCGCCAGCAGCTTCTTCGCGCGGGGGGGCGGCAATGAGCAGTTCTTC. This gives the protein CASSFFARGGGNEQFF.

V usage is TRBV5-1 and J usage is TRBJ2-5; possibly TRBD2 for D (6 bases). V lost 1 base, J lost 2 bases, and 15 bases lay in between. Germline CDR1 SGHRS, CDR2 YFSETQ. CDR3 length: 16 residues. In DNA, the CDR3 is TGCGCCAGCAGCTTGAGACTAGGTGGGGGGCAAGAGACCCAGTACTTC. This gives the protein CASSLRLGGGQETQYF.

This chain joins TRBV19 and TRBJ1-6; possible D gene TRBD1, 5 bases. In germline, CDR1 is LNHDA, CDR2 SQIVND (reference sequence). The CDR3 totals 15 residues. Deletions cut 3 bases from V and 10 bases from J, with 16 bases between. The CDR3 is CASSIAGLGGSPLHF. CDR3 bases: TGTGCCAGTAGTATCGCGGGTCTCGGGGGATCACCCCTCCACTTT.

In DNA form, the CDR3 reads TGTGCCATCAGTGAGTTATGGGACAGTTCCTACGAGCAGTACTTC. Protein sequence: CAISELWDSSYEQYF. The chain carries TRBV10-3 and TRBJ2-7; 7 bases match TRBD1. The CDR3 has 15 amino acids. From germline, CDR1 is ENHRY and CDR2 SYGVKD. The V segment lost 1 base and the J segment 1 base; nucleotides outside the gene matches: 4.

The chain carries TRBV5-6 and TRBJ1-1, with D unresolved. The CDR3 length is 13 residues. V shed 5 bases and J shed 2 bases, with 10 bases lying between them. Per germline, CDR1 SGHDT and CDR2 YYEEEE. CDR3: CASSWGSNTEAFF. Written as DNA, the CDR3 is TGTGCCAGCAGTTGGGGATCAAACACTGAAGCTTTCTTT. The full variable domain, its missing parts supplied by reference TRBV5-6 and TRBJ1-1, is DAGVTQSPTHLIKTRGQQVTLRCSPKSGHDTVSWYQQALGQGPQFIFQYYEEEERQRGNFPDRFSGHQFPNYSSELNVNALLLGDSALYLCASSWGSNTEAFFGQGTRLTVV.

This clone showed up just once. The chain joins TRBV5-8 to TRBJ1-6; no clear D. Germline V gives CDR1 SGHTS, CDR2 YDEGEE. The CDR3 is 15 residues long. Trimming took off 4 bases at V and 6 bases at J, with 14 bases between the two ends. CDR3 DNA: TGTGCCAGCAGCCCTTGGGGTCAGAGTAATTCACCCCTCCACTTT. Protein sequence: CASSPWGQSNSPLHF.

This chain uses TRBV6-4 with TRBJ2-3; TRBD2 matches 7 bases. CDR1 is MRHNA and CDR2 is SNTAGT in the germline V gene. The V segment lost 2 bases and the J segment 1 base; nucleotides outside the gene matches: 3. The CDR3 covers 15 residues. The CDR3 sequence is CASSDQAGGTDTQYF. The CDR3 DNA reads TGTGCCAGCAGTGACCAGGCGGGGGGCACAGATACGCAGTATTTT.

This clone occurred once. The chain recombines TRBV5-1 with TRBJ2-3, with 9 positions matching TRBD2. Trimming at V came to 0 bases and at J to 2 bases, leaving 13 bases not matched to a gene. Germline CDR1 is SGHRS and CDR2 is YFSETQ. The CDR3 sequence is 19 residues long. The CDR3 spells CASSLAGLANTHPTDTQYF. DNA for the CDR3: TGCGCCAGCAGCTTGGCCGGACTAGCGAATACCCATCCCACAGATACGCAGTATTTT.

The V gene is TRBV5-4, the J gene TRBJ1-2; a possible D gene is TRBD1 (6 bases). This CDR3 is 14 amino acids long. Per the germline V gene, CDR1 is SGHNT and CDR2 is YYREEE (reference sequence). With 4 bases removed from V and 2 bases from J, the gap between germline ends came to 12 bases. This CDR3 reads CASSALQGNYGYTF. In DNA, the CDR3 is TGTGCCAGCAGCGCATTACAGGGAAACTATGGCTACACCTTC. Filled out from reference TRBV5-4 and TRBJ1-2, the complete variable domain reads ETGVTQSPTHLIKTRGQQVTLRCSSQSGHNTVSWYQQALGQGPQFIFQYYREEENGRGNFPPRFSGLQFPNYSSELNVNALELDDSALYLCASSALQGNYGYTFGSGTRLTVV.

The CDR3 nucleotides read TGCGCCAGCAGTCCCCTCTCTAGCGGGGGTTCGAACACCGGGGAGCTGTTTTTT. This encodes CASSPLSSGGSNTGELFF. This sequence joins TRBV23-1 and TRBJ2-2, with TRBD2 matching over 10 bases. TRBV23-1 is annotated as an ORF whose role is uncertain. The CDR3 covers 18 residues. The V and J ends lost 4 bases and 0 bases, in that order; junction bases with no gene match: 8.

The chain links TRBV30 to TRBJ2-1, with 10 bases fitting TRBD2. There are 14 residues in the CDR3. Unmatched junction bases numbered 5, after V lost 7 bases and J lost 2 bases. Germline V gene data show CDR1 as GTSNPN and CDR2 as SVGIG (reference sequence). CDR3 amino acids: CASERGGTYNEQFF. As DNA, the CDR3 is TGTGCCTCCGAGCGGGGGGGGACCTACAATGAGCAGTTCTTC.